Sequencing of this TCR beta chain was carried out in a study of CD8 T cells in ankylosing spondylitis. The CDR3 contains 14 residues. V dropped 8 bases and J dropped 0; count of bases not matched to a gene: 3. Germline V gene data show CDR1 as KGHSH and CDR2 as LQKENI. Study-level points and caveats: A TCR beta motif of about eight highly homologous variants seemed to mark ankylosing spondylitis blood.

Via MiXCR, TCRdb re-called the 5' RACE reads, giving one row per CDR3 protein. The table lists 300,000 to 350,000 distinct CDR3 sequences, around 21% of them singletons, with 3.5% in the top ten. On this clonotype: The antigen is undetermined.

V usage is TRBV18 and J usage is TRBJ1-4; TRBD1 matches 7 bases. This clonotype originated in a female donor with ankylosing spondylitis or in good health (not recorded which). Material: blood, either unsorted or a sorted T cell fraction (not recorded which). The CDR3 DNA follows: TGTGCCAGCGCAGGGACAGCAACTAATGAAAAACTGTTTTTT. Translation: CASAGTATNEKLFF.